The 24 T cell receptor beta chains listed next were all sequenced from one sample in a study of blood T cell repertoires in COVID-19. TCRdb keeps only in-frame clones here, not all; method: immunoSEQ multiplex PCR. The table includes about 190,000 clones, 80% to 90% detected once. Sequenced sample: peripheral blood. These receptors all stem from a man aged 25 to 40 with acute or convalescent COVID-19.

The rearrangement links TRBV18 to TRBJ1-2, with a weak D call TRBD1 (5 bases). The CDR3 is 13 residues long. V gave up 4 bases and J gave up 9 bases, with 15 bases separating them. Germline CDR1 reads KGHSH; CDR2 reads LQKENI. CDR3 in DNA: TGTGCCAGCTCACGATACTCGACAGATAGCTACACCTTC. As protein: CASSRYSTDSYTF.

This rearrangement joins TRBV28 to TRBJ1-4; the D gene is possibly TRBD1 (6 bases). V gave up 5 bases and J gave up 0 bases, with 13 bases separating them. Germline V gene sequence: CDR1 MDHEN, CDR2 SYDVKM. The CDR3 loop spans 16 amino acids. In DNA, the CDR3 is TGTGCCAGCAGTCCCGACCAGGGGACAACTAATGAAAAACTGTTTTTT. Amino acids: CASSPDQGTTNEKLFF.

The rearrangement links TRBV30 to TRBJ2-1; 10 bases line up with TRBD2. This CDR3 has 14 amino acids. The V and J ends lost 5 bases and 4 bases, in that order; junction bases with no gene match: 5. The germline CDR1 and CDR2 sequences are GTSNPN and SVGIG (reference sequence). In nucleotides, the CDR3 is TGTGCCTGGGGGGCTAGCGGGAGATACAATGAGCAGTTCTTC. This translates into CAWGASGRYNEQFF.

The chain couples TRBV4-2 to TRBJ2-2; 7 positions match TRBD2. The CDR3 is 15 residues long. The germline gives CDR1 LGHNA, CDR2 YNFKEQ. With V trimmed by 3 bases and J by 9 bases, 10 bases remained unmatched. The DNA for the CDR3 is TGTGCCAGCAGCCATCAGGTCGGGGAGGGCCGGGAGCTGTTTTTT. Translating gives CASSHQVGEGRELFF.

The chain employs TRBV4-1 and TRBJ2-1; 14 nucleotides agree with TRBD2. V shed 2 bases, J shed 6 bases, and the junction held 9 bases outside the gene matches. The CDR3 consists of 18 residues. CDR1 and CDR2 (germline): MGHRA, YSYEKL. CDR3 in DNA: TGCGCCAGCAGCCAAAGAGTCATAGGGACTAGCGGGAGCAATGAGCAGTTCTTC. It specifies CASSQRVIGTSGSNEQFF.

The genes are TRBV10-1 and TRBJ2-1; D uncertain. V was cut by 3 bases and J by 6 bases, with 9 bases left in between. The CDR3 is 13 residues long. Germline loops: CDR1 WNHNN, CDR2 SYGVQD (reference sequence). This chain's CDR3 is CASSDVPTNEQFF. CDR3 bases: TGCGCCAGCAGTGATGTGCCTACCAATGAGCAGTTCTTC.

The chain recombines TRBV28 with TRBJ2-6; tentative D call: TRBD1 (6 bases). CDR3 length equals 16 residues. Germline CDR1 reads MDHEN; CDR2 reads SYDVKM. Trimming shortened V by 4 bases and J by 0 bases, and 10 bases separated the two germline ends. The CDR3 reads CASSWGTLSGANVLTF. CDR3 in DNA: TGTGCCAGCAGTTGGGGGACACTCTCTGGGGCCAACGTCCTGACTTTC.

The chain combines TRBV30 with TRBJ2-5, with D possibly being TRBD1 (6 bases). The CDR3 totals 14 residues. Germline assignment: CDR1 GTSNPN and CDR2 SVGIG (reference sequence). Between the trimmed V and J ends, which lost 2 bases and 5 bases, there was a span of 15 bases. This chain's CDR3 is CAWSSGQGLETQYF. The CDR3 region has the DNA TGTGCCTGGAGTTCGGGGCAGGGGCTGGAGACCCAGTACTTC. Looking up the rest from reference TRBV30 and TRBJ2-5 gives the full variable domain: SQTIHQWPATLVQPVGSPLSLECTVEGTSNPNLYWYRQAAGRGLQLLFYSVGIGQISSEVPQNLSASRPQDRQFILSSKKLLLSDSGFYLCAWSSGQGLETQYFGPGTRLLVL.

The rearrangement links TRBV5-1 to TRBJ2-3; D unclear. The V gene's germline CDR1 is SGHRS and CDR2 YFSETQ. The CDR3 covers 14 residues. The V end lost 4 bases, the J end lost 5 bases, and 14 bases lay between the germline ends. The CDR3 protein is CASSPRSLGDTQYF. DNA for the CDR3: TGCGCCAGCAGCCCTAGGTCCCTGGGAGATACGCAGTATTTT.

This sequence joins TRBV5-1 and TRBJ2-3; 7 bases are shared with TRBD1. The CDR3 extends over 15 amino acids. Germline V gene sequence: CDR1 SGHRS, CDR2 YFSETQ. With 4 bases clipped from V and 3 bases from J, the junction kept 8 bases outside the gene matches. The CDR3 protein is CASSPGTVGTDTQYF. CDR3 DNA sequence: TGCGCCAGCAGCCCTGGGACAGTGGGGACAGATACGCAGTATTTT.

The V gene is TRBV19, the J gene TRBJ1-3; D not resolved. Germline loops: CDR1 LNHDA, CDR2 SQIVND (reference sequence). Trimming left V 2 bases short and J 2 bases short, with 13 bases between. The CDR3 is 16 residues long. CDR3 in DNA: TGTGCCAGTAGTATACTACCCCATCCAACTGGAAACACCATATATTTT. It codes for CASSILPHPTGNTIYF.

The chain uses TRBV4-2 and TRBJ2-7; no reliable D call. Germline loops: CDR1 LGHNA, CDR2 YNFKEQ. The V gene lost 4 bases and the J gene lost 0 bases, with 10 bases spanning the gap. CDR3 length: 14 amino acids. The CDR3 here is CASSPGSPSYEQYF. The CDR3 region has the DNA TGTGCCAGCAGCCCTGGCTCCCCCTCCTACGAGCAGTACTTC.

V usage is TRBV10-2 and J usage is TRBJ2-1, with 7 bases lining up with TRBD2. The germline CDR1 and CDR2 sequences are WSHSY and SAAADI. The CDR3 extends over 13 amino acids. V gave up 3 bases and J gave up 8 bases; unmatched junction bases: 4. Written as DNA, the CDR3 is TGCGCCAGCAGTGACCCCACTAGCGATGAGCAGTTCTTC. It specifies CASSDPTSDEQFF.

In this sample, this clone turned up once. This chain connects TRBV27 to TRBJ2-3; TRBD2 aligns across 7 bases. Germline assignment: CDR1 MNHEY and CDR2 SMNVEV (reference sequence). CDR3 length equals 15 residues. V was clipped by 3 bases and J by 4 bases; unmatched bases: 7. The CDR3 nucleotides are TGTGCCAGCAGTTTTGCGGGGGAACGCGCAGATACGCAGTATTTT. Translation: CASSFAGERADTQYF.

The CDR3 loop reads CASSARAGVDYGYTF. DNA for the CDR3: TGTGCCAGCAGTGCTCGGGCAGGGGTGGACTATGGCTACACCTTC. This chain uses TRBV2 with TRBJ1-2, with D possibly TRBD1 on 6 matching bases. Germline-derived CDR1 and CDR2 are SNHLY and FYNNEI. Trimming cost V 4 bases and J 3 bases, with 15 bases left between them. The CDR3 has 15 residues.

The chain couples TRBV28 to TRBJ2-7; a weak D match, TRBD1 (7 bases). Germline loops: CDR1 MDHEN, CDR2 SYDVKM. V lost 1 base, J lost 2 bases, and 12 bases lay in between. This CDR3 region has 15 residues. CDR3 in amino acids: CASSLSGRGAYEQYF. For the CDR3, the DNA is TGTGCCAGCAGTTTATCTGGCAGGGGGGCCTACGAGCAGTACTTC. The whole variable domain, remainder taken from reference TRBV28 and TRBJ2-7, is DVKVTQSSRYLVKRTGEKVFLECVQDMDHENMFWYRQDPGLGLRLIYFSYDVKMKEKGDIPEGYSVSREKKERFSLILESASTNQTSMYLCASSLSGRGAYEQYFGPGTRLTVT.

This clone occurred many times. V is TRBV11-1 and J is TRBJ2-7, with D perhaps matching TRBD1 (6 bases). This CDR3 comprises 15 residues. Trimming took 6 bases from V and 4 from J, leaving 19 bases between them. The germline CDR1 and CDR2 sequences are SGHAT and FQDESV (reference sequence). This chain's CDR3 is CASSKEVGGMYEQYF. CDR3 DNA sequence: TGTGCCAGCAGTAAAGAGGTTGGGGGCATGTACGAGCAGTACTTC.

The chain employs TRBV30 and TRBJ2-7, with 9 bases lining up with TRBD2. The CDR3 sequence is 15 residues long. Trimming at V came to 2 bases and at J to 1 base, leaving 6 bases not matched to a gene. Germline-derived CDR1 and CDR2 are GTSNPN and SVGIG (reference sequence). CDR3 in amino acids: CAWSRGGGKSYEQYF. The CDR3 nucleotides are TGTGCCTGGAGTCGCGGGGGGGGGAAATCCTACGAGCAGTACTTC.

The rearrangement links TRBV30 to TRBJ2-5; D not certain. Trimming pared 8 bases from V and 1 base from J, leaving 14 bases between. The CDR3 loop spans 13 amino acids. Germline values: CDR1 GTSNPN, CDR2 SVGIG (reference sequence). Here the CDR3 reads CATTAVLQETQYF. CDR3 sequence (DNA): TGTGCCACTACCGCGGTACTCCAAGAGACCCAGTACTTC.

The chain combines TRBV28 with TRBJ1-1; 10 nucleotides line up with TRBD1. The V segment lost 6 bases and the J segment 8 bases; nucleotides outside the gene matches: 3. The CDR3 covers 12 residues. Germline CDR1 reads MDHEN; CDR2 reads SYDVKM. The CDR3 DNA reads TGTGCCAGCAGCGGGGACAGGGGAGAAGCTTTCTTT. Its translation is CASSGDRGEAFF.

The chain couples TRBV28 to TRBJ2-4, with 9 bases matching TRBD2. CDR1 is MDHEN, CDR2 SYDVKM, per germline. V trimming: 2 bases; J trimming: 5 bases; junction bases outside the gene matches: 4. There are 15 residues in the CDR3. CDR3 sequence reads: CASSLGLAGQNIQYF. Here the CDR3 DNA reads TGTGCCAGCAGTTTAGGGCTAGCGGGACAAAACATTCAGTACTTC.

V usage is TRBV10-1 and J usage is TRBJ2-1, with 7 bases fitting TRBD1. Germline-derived CDR1 and CDR2 are WNHNN and SYGVQD (reference sequence). CDR3 length: 15 amino acids. Germline trimming cut 1 base from V and 6 bases from J; bases unmatched to any gene: 6. The DNA for the CDR3 is TGCGCCAGCAGTGAGTTGACAGGGAATGGCAATGAGCAGTTCTTC. This codes for CASSELTGNGNEQFF.

The J gene is TRBJ2-3, the V gene TRBV6-4; 12 positions agree with TRBD2. CDR3 length: 18 amino acids. V was clipped by 3 bases and J by 6 bases; unmatched bases: 13. Germline assignment: CDR1 MRHNA and CDR2 SNTAGT. The CDR3 DNA reads as TGTGCCAGCAGTGATCCTTTTCTAGCGGGAGGGCCTTCGGATACGCAGTATTTT. It codes for CASSDPFLAGGPSDTQYF.

This clone is a singleton in its sample. This sequence joins TRBV5-4 and TRBJ2-7, with D unclear. Germline-derived CDR1 and CDR2 are SGHNT and YYREEE (reference sequence). The CDR3 extends over 13 amino acids. Trimming cost V 3 bases and J 2 bases, with 9 bases left between them. The DNA for the CDR3 is TGTGCCAGCAGCTACTACTCCGCCTACGAGCAGTACTTC. It specifies CASSYYSAYEQYF. The complete variable domain, with remaining parts taken from reference TRBV5-4 and TRBJ2-7, reads ETGVTQSPTHLIKTRGQQVTLRCSSQSGHNTVSWYQQALGQGPQFIFQYYREEENGRGNFPPRFSGLQFPNYSSELNVNALELDDSALYLCASSYYSAYEQYFGPGTRLTVT.